This T cell receptor beta chain was identified in a study of OX40 agonist ivuxolimab in advanced cancers. This clone was picked up one time. The CDR3 is 13 residues long. The V and J ends lost 3 bases and 5 bases, in that order; junction bases with no gene match: 3. Germline loops: CDR1 MDHEN, CDR2 SYDVKM. The assay was immunoSEQ multiplex PCR, and TCRdb's table has in-frame clones only and misses some. The data show some 81,000 clones, 80% to 90% seen once. This TCR came from an adult with an advanced solid tumor such as melanoma, head and neck, liver or kidney cancer. The sequencing here drew on CD4+ or CD8+ T cells sorted from blood, taken in a trial of the OX40 agonist ivuxolimab. This chain joins TRBV28 and TRBJ2-5, with 7 bases fitting TRBD2. This CDR3 is CASSLAGRETQYF. DNA of the CDR3: TGTGCCAGCAGTTTGGCCGGGAGGGAGACCCAGTACTTC.